The 14 T cell receptor beta chains given below trace back to one sample, sequenced in a study of cytomegalovirus exposure and HLA in healthy donors. The primer mix had 60 Vbeta and 13 Jbeta primers. Repertoires were generated with immunoSEQ multiplex PCR, while TCRdb's copy carries only in-frame clones and drops some. Of around 100,000 clones listed, 70% to 90% are singletons. Sequencing was performed on PBMCs. Receptors were obtained from a man aged 40-49 years in good health and CMV-seronegative.

V and J are TRBV5-1 and TRBJ2-2; 11 bases are a match to TRBD1. The J segment lost 7 bases and the V segment lost 3 bases, leaving 8 bases of the junction unmatched. The CDR3 is made up of 16 amino acids. Germline V gene lookup returns CDR1 SGHRS and CDR2 YFSETQ. The CDR3 here is CASSWTGGASGGELFF. CDR3 in DNA: TGCGCCAGCAGCTGGACAGGGGGCGCATCAGGCGGGGAGCTGTTTTTT.

The chain is built from TRBV9 and TRBJ2-7, with TRBD1 identical over 10 bases. The CDR3 is made up of 18 amino acids. Germline CDR1 and CDR2: SGDLS and YYNGEE. Trimming cost V 0 bases and J 2 bases; bases outside gene matches: 11. CDR3: CASSVDTPGQGIPYEQYF. CDR3 nucleotide sequence: TGTGCCAGCAGCGTAGACACGCCGGGACAGGGGATCCCCTACGAGCAGTACTTC.

This chain connects TRBV7-8 to TRBJ2-3; 9 bases match TRBD2. This CDR3 is 17 amino acids long. CDR1 and CDR2 (germline): SGHVS, FQNEAQ. V shed 4 bases and J 0 bases; nucleotides not matched to a gene: 8. This CDR3 is CASSSFFTSGSTDTQYF. The CDR3 nucleotides are TGTGCCAGCAGCTCCTTTTTCACTAGCGGGAGCACAGATACGCAGTATTTT. The entire variable domain, with the rest obtained from reference TRBV7-8 and TRBJ2-3, is as follows: GAGVSQSPRYKVAKRGQDVALRCDPISGHVSLFWYQQALGQGPEFLTYFQNEAQLDKSGLPSDRFFAERPEGSVSTLKIQRTQQEDSAVYLCASSSFFTSGSTDTQYFGPGTRLTVL.

The chain carries TRBV19 and TRBJ2-5; D is possibly TRBD1 (6 bases). V lost 6 bases and J lost 1, with 9 bases in between. In germline, CDR1 is LNHDA, CDR2 SQIVND (reference sequence). The CDR3 has 13 amino acids. This chain's CDR3 is CASSDRSQETQYF. As DNA, the CDR3 is TGTGCCAGTAGCGACAGGTCCCAAGAGACCCAGTACTTC.

V and J are TRBV6-5 and TRBJ1-6; D perhaps matches TRBD1 (5 bases). From germline, CDR1 is MNHEY and CDR2 SVGAGI. Trimming pared 7 bases from V and 2 bases from J, leaving 12 bases between. The CDR3 is 15 residues long. Written as DNA, the CDR3 is TGTGCCAGCACTAGGACACTTCCCTATAATTCACCCCTCCACTTT. It is translated as CASTRTLPYNSPLHF.

The gene calls are TRBV6-5 and TRBJ1-2; tentatively, D is TRBD1 (5 bases). Trimming cost V 6 bases and J 8 bases, with 19 bases left between them. In germline, CDR1 is MNHEY, CDR2 SVGAGI. This CDR3 spans 14 amino acids. The CDR3 is CASSSVAGSQGYTF. The CDR3 nucleotides are TGTGCCAGCAGCTCTGTGGCAGGGTCTCAGGGCTACACCTTC.

This sequence joins TRBV19 and TRBJ1-5; D ambiguous. CDR1 LNHDA and CDR2 SQIVND come from the germline V gene (reference sequence). The CDR3 is made up of 13 amino acids. Trimming left V 8 bases short and J 5 bases short, with 13 bases between. The CDR3 DNA sequence: TGTGCCAGTTCGTACGCCCGGGATCAGCCCCAGCATTTT. Protein sequence: CASSYARDQPQHF.

The chain employs TRBV28 and TRBJ2-3; 11 nucleotides line up with TRBD1. CDR3 size: 16 residues. Germline CDR1 reads MDHEN; CDR2 reads SYDVKM. V dropped 4 bases and J dropped 5; count of bases not matched to a gene: 8. Written as DNA, the CDR3 is TGTGCCAGCAGTTCCCCGGACAGGGGGCTTAGAGATACGCAGTATTTT. It codes for CASSSPDRGLRDTQYF.

The rearrangement links TRBV19 to TRBJ2-3, with D possibly TRBD2 on 6 matching bases. From germline, CDR1 is LNHDA and CDR2 SQIVND (reference sequence). The CDR3 runs 16 residues. Trimming removed 3 bases from V and 1 base from J, with 14 bases in between. The CDR3 DNA follows: TGTGCCAGTAGTATGCGGAGGGCCCTGGGCACAGATACGCAGTATTTT. Its translation is CASSMRRALGTDTQYF. Full variable domain (remainder filled in from reference TRBV19 and TRBJ2-3): DGGITQSPKYLFRKEGQNVTLSCEQNLNHDAMYWYRQDPGQGLRLIYYSQIVNDFQKGDIAEGYSVSREKKESFPLTVTSAQKNPTAFYLCASSMRRALGTDTQYFGPGTRLTVL.

The chain carries TRBV11-3 and TRBJ2-1, with 8 nucleotides matching TRBD2. The CDR3 runs 16 residues. The germline V gene has CDR1 SGHNT and CDR2 YENEEA. Trimming cost V 2 bases and J 7 bases; bases outside gene matches: 10. The CDR3 DNA reads as TGTGCCAGCAGCTTATCCACCAGCGGGGGCTCAAATGAGCAGTTCTTC. It encodes CASSLSTSGGSNEQFF.

V is TRBV2 and J is TRBJ2-1; D uncertain. Trimming shortened V by 3 bases and J by 7 bases, and 4 bases separated the two germline ends. CDR3 length: 11 residues. The germline V gene has CDR1 SNHLY and CDR2 FYNNEI. The CDR3 region is CASSDLNEQFF. CDR3 sequence (DNA): TGTGCCAGCAGTGACTTGAATGAGCAGTTCTTC.

V gene TRBV10-3 combines with J gene TRBJ2-5, with a possible D match to TRBD1 (5 bases). Germline CDR1 is ENHRY and CDR2 is SYGVKD. Trimming removed 3 bases at V and 5 bases at J, with 10 bases between. The CDR3 runs to 13 residues. CDR3 DNA: TGTGCCATCAGTGAAAGGGGTTGGGAGACCCAGTACTTC. This sequence encodes CAISERGWETQYF.

J is TRBJ2-5 and V is TRBV6-1; TRBD2 agrees at 7 bases. This CDR3 is 13 amino acids long. Germline loops: CDR1 MNHNS, CDR2 SASEGT. J gave up 3 bases and V 7 bases, and 5 bases lay outside the gene matches. CDR3 sequence (DNA): TGTGCCAGCAACAACGGGGGGAAAGAGACCCAGTACTTC. It encodes CASNNGGKETQYF.

In this sample, this clone turned up a few times. The genes are TRBV10-3 and TRBJ2-2; 8 nucleotides match TRBD1. Germline V gene lookup returns CDR1 ENHRY and CDR2 SYGVKD. Trimming took 10 bases from V and 8 from J; bases not matched to a gene: 15. The CDR3 covers 15 residues. CDR3 protein: CATHHGQGIPGELFF. The CDR3 bases are TGTGCCACCCACCATGGACAGGGTATTCCTGGGGAGCTGTTTTTT.